This is a list of T cell receptor beta chains from one sample in a study of blood T cell repertoires in COVID-19. Some clones are missing from TCRdb's copy, which holds only in-frame ones; the method was immunoSEQ multiplex PCR. The table includes approximately 98,000 clones, under 85% detected once. The sequenced sample was peripheral blood. These receptors all stem from an older woman with acute or convalescent COVID-19. CDR3s include the opening cysteine and the closing phenylalanine or tryptophan. D genes are given only for firm matches. Clone size is stated in some rows and not others, as once, few, many or a class when expanded.

CDR3 length: 15; V gene: TRBV5-1; D gene: .; J gene: TRBJ1-2; clone size: .; CDR3 DNA: TGCGCCAGCAGCTTGGCCCCAGATCCTAACTATGGCTACACCTTC; CDR3 protein: CASSLAPDPNYGYTF
CDR3 length: 12; V gene: TRBV28; D gene: .; J gene: TRBJ2-3; clone size: .; CDR3 DNA: TGTGCAGGGGCCGGGAGCACAGATACGCAGTATTTT; CDR3 protein: CAGAGSTDTQYF
CDR3 length: 17; V gene: TRBV27; D gene: .; J gene: TRBJ2-7; clone size: few; CDR3 DNA: TGTGCCAGCAGTTATTCGTTCAAGATCGGGAATACCTACGAGCAGTACTTC; CDR3 protein: CASSYSFKIGNTYEQYF
CDR3 length: 14; V gene: TRBV6-5; D gene: .; J gene: TRBJ1-1; clone size: .; CDR3 DNA: TGTGCCAGCATTTCCCCGGGGGGGAACACTGAAGCTTTCTTT; CDR3 protein: CASISPGGNTEAFF
CDR3 length: 11; V gene: TRBV29-1; D gene: .; J gene: TRBJ1-1; clone size: .; CDR3 DNA: TGCAGCGTTGACGGGGACTCAGGAGCTTTCTTT; CDR3 protein: CSVDGDSGAFF
CDR3 length: 13; V gene: TRBV7-2; D gene: .; J gene: TRBJ2-4; clone size: .; CDR3 DNA: TGTGCCAGCAGCAGCTCCCGGGGAAACATTCAGTACTTC; CDR3 protein: CASSSSRGNIQYF
CDR3 length: 15; V gene: TRBV5-5; D gene: .; J gene: TRBJ1-2; clone size: .; CDR3 DNA: TGTGCCAGCAGCCCGGGGGGGTTTACTAACTATGGCTACACCTTC; CDR3 protein: CASSPGGFTNYGYTF
CDR3 length: 17; V gene: TRBV4-3; D gene: TRBD1; J gene: TRBJ2-6; clone size: .; CDR3 DNA: TGCGCCAGCAGCCAAGAGAACAGGGGTTCTGGGGCCAACGTCCTGACTTTC; CDR3 protein: CASSQENRGSGANVLTF
CDR3 length: 17; V gene: TRBV4-2; D gene: TRBD1; J gene: TRBJ2-1; clone size: .; CDR3 DNA: TGTGCCAGCAGCCAAGAGGGGGGCAGGGGGCCCTACAATGAGCAGTTCTTC; CDR3 protein: CASSQEGGRGPYNEQFF
CDR3 length: 15; V gene: TRBV4-3; D gene: .; J gene: TRBJ2-3; clone size: .; CDR3 DNA: TGCGCCAGCAGCCAGGCGCGGGACGGCACAGATACGCAGTATTTT; CDR3 protein: CASSQARDGTDTQYF
CDR3 length: 15; V gene: TRBV29-1; D gene: .; J gene: TRBJ1-4; clone size: .; CDR3 DNA: TGCAGCGCCTCTTCTACAGGCGGGGGGGGCGAAAAACTGTTTTTT; CDR3 protein: CSASSTGGGGEKLFF
CDR3 length: 16; V gene: TRBV5-6; D gene: .; J gene: TRBJ1-2; clone size: .; CDR3 DNA: TGTGCCAGCAGTTACGAGGACAGATTATATCACTATGGCTACACCTTC; CDR3 protein: CASSYEDRLYHYGYTF
CDR3 length: 15; V gene: TRBV29-1; D gene: TRBD2; J gene: TRBJ2-1; clone size: .; CDR3 DNA: TGCAGCGCATCAAGCGGGAGGGATTCCTACAATGAGCAGTTCTTC; CDR3 protein: CSASSGRDSYNEQFF
CDR3 length: 16; V gene: TRBV5-1; D gene: .; J gene: TRBJ2-1; clone size: .; CDR3 DNA: TGCGCCAGCAGCTTGTTTGCCCCCAGCTCCTACAATGAGCAGTTCTTC; CDR3 protein: CASSLFAPSSYNEQFF
CDR3 length: 15; V gene: TRBV6-1; D gene: .; J gene: TRBJ1-1; clone size: .; CDR3 DNA: TGTGCCAGCAGTGACAAAGGGAGTATGAACACTGAAGCTTTCTTT; CDR3 protein: CASSDKGSMNTEAFF
CDR3 length: 16; V gene: TRBV28; D gene: .; J gene: TRBJ2-1; clone size: .; CDR3 DNA: TGTGCCAGCAACTTGGCGGTAGGAGGTTCCTACAATGAGCAGTTCTTC; CDR3 protein: CASNLAVGGSYNEQFF
CDR3 length: 12; V gene: TRBV7-2; D gene: TRBD1; J gene: TRBJ1-5; clone size: .; CDR3 DNA: TGTGCCAGCAGCTCAGGGGGACAGCCCCAGCATTTT; CDR3 protein: CASSSGGQPQHF
CDR3 length: 13; V gene: TRBV18; D gene: .; J gene: TRBJ2-3; clone size: .; CDR3 DNA: TGTGCCAGCTCAGCGGGGTACACAGATACGCAGTATTTT; CDR3 protein: CASSAGYTDTQYF